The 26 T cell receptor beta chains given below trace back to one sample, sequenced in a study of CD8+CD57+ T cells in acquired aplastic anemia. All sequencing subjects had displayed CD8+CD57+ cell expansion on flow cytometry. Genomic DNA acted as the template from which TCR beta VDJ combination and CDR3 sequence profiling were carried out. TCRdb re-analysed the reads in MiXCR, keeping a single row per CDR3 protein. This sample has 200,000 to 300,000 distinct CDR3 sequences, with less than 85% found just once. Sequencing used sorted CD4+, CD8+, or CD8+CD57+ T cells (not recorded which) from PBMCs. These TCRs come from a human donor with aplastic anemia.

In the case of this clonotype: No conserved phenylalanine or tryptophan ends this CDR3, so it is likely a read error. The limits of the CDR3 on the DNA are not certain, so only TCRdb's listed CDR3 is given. The CDR3 here is CASSLAGGETQDS. V gene TRBV2 combines with J gene TRBJ2-5; TRBD1, the D gene given by the table, was not confirmed from the DNA. The CDR3 is made up of 13 amino acids, end residues included. The germline V gene encodes CDR1 SNHLY and CDR2 FYNNEI.

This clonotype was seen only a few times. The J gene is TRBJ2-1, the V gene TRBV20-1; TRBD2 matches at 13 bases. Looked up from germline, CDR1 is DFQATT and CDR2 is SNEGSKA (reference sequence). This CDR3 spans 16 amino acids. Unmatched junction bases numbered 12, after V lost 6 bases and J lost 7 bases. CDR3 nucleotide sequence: TGCAGTGCCAGCAGCCCCTGGACTAGCGGGAGTAATGAGCAGTTCTTC. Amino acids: CSASSPWTSGSNEQFF.

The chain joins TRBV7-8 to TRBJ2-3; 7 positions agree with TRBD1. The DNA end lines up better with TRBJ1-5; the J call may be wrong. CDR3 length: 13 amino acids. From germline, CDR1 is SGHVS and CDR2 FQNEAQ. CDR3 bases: TGTGCCAGCGGCGTAGGGGGCGGACCTACGCAGCATTTT. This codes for CASGVGGGPTQHF.

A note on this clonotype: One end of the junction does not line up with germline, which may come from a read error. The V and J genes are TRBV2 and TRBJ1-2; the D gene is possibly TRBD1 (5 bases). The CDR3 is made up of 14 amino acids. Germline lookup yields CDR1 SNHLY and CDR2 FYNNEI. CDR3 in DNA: TGTGCCACCAGTGATGCCGACAGCTACCAGCGCTACACCTTT. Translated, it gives CATSDADSYQRYTF.

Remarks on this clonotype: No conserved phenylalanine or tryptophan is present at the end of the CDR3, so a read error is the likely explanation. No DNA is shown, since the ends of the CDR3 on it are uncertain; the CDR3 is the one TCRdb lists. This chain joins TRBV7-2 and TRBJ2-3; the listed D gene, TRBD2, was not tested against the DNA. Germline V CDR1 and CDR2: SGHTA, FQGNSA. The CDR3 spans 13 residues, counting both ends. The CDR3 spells CASSFRPAGTPLS.

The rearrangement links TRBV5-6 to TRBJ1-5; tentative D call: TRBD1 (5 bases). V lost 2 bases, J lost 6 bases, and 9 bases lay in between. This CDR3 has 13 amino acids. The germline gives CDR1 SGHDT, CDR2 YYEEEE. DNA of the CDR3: TGTGCCAGCAGCTTTGCAGGGACTCAGCCCCAGCATTTT. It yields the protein CASSFAGTQPQHF.

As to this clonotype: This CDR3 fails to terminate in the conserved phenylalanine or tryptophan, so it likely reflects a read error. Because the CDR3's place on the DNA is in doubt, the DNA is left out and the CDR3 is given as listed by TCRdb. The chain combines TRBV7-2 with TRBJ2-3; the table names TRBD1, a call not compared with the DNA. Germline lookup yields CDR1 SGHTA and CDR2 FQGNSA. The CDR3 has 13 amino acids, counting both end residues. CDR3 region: CASSEGHGATQDY.

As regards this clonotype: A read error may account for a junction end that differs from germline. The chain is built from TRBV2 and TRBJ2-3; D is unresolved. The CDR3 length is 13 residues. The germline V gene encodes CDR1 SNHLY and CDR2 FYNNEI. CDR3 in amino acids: CVGQNGYTDTQYF. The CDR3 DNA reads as TGCGTTGGCCAGAACGGGTACACAGATACGCAGTATTTT.

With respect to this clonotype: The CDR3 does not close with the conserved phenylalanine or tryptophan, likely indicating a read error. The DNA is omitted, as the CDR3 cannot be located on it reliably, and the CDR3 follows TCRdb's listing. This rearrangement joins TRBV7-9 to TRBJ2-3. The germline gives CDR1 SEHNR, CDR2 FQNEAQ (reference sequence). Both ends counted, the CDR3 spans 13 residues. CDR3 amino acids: CAGGLGGRYTQYV.

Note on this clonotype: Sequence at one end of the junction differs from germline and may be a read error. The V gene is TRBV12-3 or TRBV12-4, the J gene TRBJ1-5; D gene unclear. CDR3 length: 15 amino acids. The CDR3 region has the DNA TGTGCCGGCAGTTACGGGAAGTCGCACAATCAGCCCCAGCATTTT. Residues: CAGSYGKSHNQPQHF.

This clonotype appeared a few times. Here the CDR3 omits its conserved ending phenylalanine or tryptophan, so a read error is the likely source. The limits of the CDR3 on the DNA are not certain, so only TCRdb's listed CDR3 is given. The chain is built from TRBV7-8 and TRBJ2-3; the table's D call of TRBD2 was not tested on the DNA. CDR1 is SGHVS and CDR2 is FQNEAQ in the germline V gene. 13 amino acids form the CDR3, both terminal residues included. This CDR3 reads CASSLAVRLASET.

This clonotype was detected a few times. The CDR3 nucleotides read TGTGCCAGCAGTTTCGTGGGAGGTCCCGACACGCAGTACTTC. It translates to CASSFVGGPDTQYF. The chain carries TRBV7-2 and TRBJ2-7, with a possible D match to TRBD2 (6 bases). Per the germline V gene, CDR1 is SGHTA and CDR2 is FQGNSA. This CDR3 contains 14 residues. Trimming took 6 bases from V and 9 from J, leaving 21 bases between them.

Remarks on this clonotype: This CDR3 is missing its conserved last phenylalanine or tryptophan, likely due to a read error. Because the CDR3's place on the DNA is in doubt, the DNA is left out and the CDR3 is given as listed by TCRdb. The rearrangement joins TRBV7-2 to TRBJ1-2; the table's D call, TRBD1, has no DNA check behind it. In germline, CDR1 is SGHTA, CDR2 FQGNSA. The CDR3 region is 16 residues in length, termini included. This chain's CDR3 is CASSLAEGADTQYFGP.

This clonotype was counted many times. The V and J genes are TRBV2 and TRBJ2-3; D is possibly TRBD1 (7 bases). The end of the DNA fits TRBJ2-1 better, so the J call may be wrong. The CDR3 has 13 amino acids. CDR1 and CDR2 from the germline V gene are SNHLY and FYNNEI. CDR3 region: CASSDGGTDTQFF. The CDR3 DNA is TGTGCCAGCAGTGATGGGGGGACAGATACGCAGTTCTTC.

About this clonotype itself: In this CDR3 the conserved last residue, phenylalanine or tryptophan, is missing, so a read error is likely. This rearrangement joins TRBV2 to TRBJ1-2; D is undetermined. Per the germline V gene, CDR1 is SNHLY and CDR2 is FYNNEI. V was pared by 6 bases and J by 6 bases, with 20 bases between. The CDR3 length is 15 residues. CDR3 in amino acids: CASRWGGGSNHGYTS. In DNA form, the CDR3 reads TGTGCCAGCAGGTGGGGTGGCGGGTCAAACCATGGCTACACCTCC.

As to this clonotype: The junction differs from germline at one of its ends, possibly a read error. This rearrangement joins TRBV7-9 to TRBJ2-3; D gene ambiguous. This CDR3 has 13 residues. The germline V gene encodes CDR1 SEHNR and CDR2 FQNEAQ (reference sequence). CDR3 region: CASSLGGRDTHNF. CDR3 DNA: TGTGCCAGCAGCTTAGGGGGTAGAGACACGCACAACTTT.

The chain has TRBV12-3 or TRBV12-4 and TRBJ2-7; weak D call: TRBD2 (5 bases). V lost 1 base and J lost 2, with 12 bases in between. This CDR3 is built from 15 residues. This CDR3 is CASSLGRVWPYEQYF. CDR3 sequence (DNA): TGTGCCAGCAGTTTAGGGCGGGTCTGGCCCTACGAGCAGTACTTC.

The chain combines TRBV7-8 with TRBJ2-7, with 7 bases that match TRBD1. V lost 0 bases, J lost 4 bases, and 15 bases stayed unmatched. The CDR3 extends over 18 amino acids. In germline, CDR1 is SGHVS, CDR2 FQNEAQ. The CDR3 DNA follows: TGTGCCAGCAGCTTAGCGGCAGGTGGGACAGTCCAGTCTTACGAGCAGTACGTC. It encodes CASSLAAGGTVQSYEQYV.

The chain's CDR3 is CSVGDQGTDTQYF. CDR3 nucleotides: TGTAGCGTAGGGGACCAGGGCACAGATACGCAGTATTTT. This chain joins TRBV2 and TRBJ2-3, with D perhaps matching TRBD1 or TRBD2 (5 bases each). CDR3 size: 13 residues. Germline V gives CDR1 SNHLY, CDR2 FYNNEI.

The CDR3 coding sequence is TGCGCCAGCAGCCAAGATGGAGAGGGTGGTCGCTCACCCCTCCACTTT. Protein: CASSQDGEGGRSPLHF. This chain uses TRBV4-3 with TRBJ1-6; no clear D gene. The germline CDR1 and CDR2 sequences are LGHNA and YSLEER. There are 16 residues in the CDR3. V was pared by 0 bases and J by 10 bases, with 16 bases between.

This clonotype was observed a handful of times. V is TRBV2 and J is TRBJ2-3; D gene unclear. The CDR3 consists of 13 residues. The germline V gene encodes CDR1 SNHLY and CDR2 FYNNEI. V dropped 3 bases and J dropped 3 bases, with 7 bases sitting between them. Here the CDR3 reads CASSDGPTDTQYF. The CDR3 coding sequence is TGTGCCAGCAGTGATGGCCCGACAGATACGCAGTATTTT.

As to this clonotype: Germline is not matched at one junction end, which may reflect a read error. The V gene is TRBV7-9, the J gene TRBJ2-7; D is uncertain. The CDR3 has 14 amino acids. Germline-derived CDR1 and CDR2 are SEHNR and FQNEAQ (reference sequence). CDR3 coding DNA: TGTGCCAGCAGCGCAGTAGCAGAGACCCAGGACCTCGGGTTC. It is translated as CASSAVAETQDLGF.

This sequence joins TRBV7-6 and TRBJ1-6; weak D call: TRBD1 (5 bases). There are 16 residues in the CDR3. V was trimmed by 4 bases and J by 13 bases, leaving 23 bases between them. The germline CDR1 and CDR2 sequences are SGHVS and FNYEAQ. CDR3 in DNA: TGTGCCAGCAGCTCGGGGACGGGCAGCTATACTTCCCCCCTCCACTTT. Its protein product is CASSSGTGSYTSPLHF.

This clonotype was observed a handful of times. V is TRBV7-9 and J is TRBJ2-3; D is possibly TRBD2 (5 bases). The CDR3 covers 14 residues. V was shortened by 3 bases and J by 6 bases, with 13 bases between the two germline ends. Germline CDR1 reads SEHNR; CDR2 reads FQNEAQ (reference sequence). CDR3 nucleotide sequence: TGTGCCAGCAGCTTGGGTGGAGGTAACGATACGCAGTATTTT. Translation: CASSLGGGNDTQYF.

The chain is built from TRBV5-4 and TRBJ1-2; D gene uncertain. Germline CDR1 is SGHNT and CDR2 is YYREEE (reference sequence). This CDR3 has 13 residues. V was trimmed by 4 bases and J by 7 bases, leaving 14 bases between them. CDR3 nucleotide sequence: TGTGCCAGCAGCCCTGGGCCAGCAGGTGGCTACACCTTC. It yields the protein CASSPGPAGGYTF.

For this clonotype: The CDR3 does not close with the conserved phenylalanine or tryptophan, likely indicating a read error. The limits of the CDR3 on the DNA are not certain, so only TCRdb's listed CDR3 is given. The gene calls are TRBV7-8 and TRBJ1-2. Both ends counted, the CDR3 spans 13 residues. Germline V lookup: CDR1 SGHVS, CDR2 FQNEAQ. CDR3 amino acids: CASSLAGGPDSQY.